The rows below give T cell receptor beta chains drawn from one sample of a study of cytomegalovirus exposure and HLA in healthy donors. The method was immunoSEQ multiplex PCR; TCRdb's version includes in-frame clones alone and lacks a portion of them. The sample includes 40,000 to 45,000 clones. The sequenced sample was PBMCs. The source is a man aged 25-45 years in good health and CMV-seronegative. Both conserved end residues are part of each CDR3. A D gene is named only where the DNA matches it firmly.

j_gene | d_gene | len | v_gene | CDR3nt | CDR3aa
TRBJ1-6 | - | 13 | TRBV11-2 | TGTGCCGCGGGTGGGAAGGACAATTCACCCCTCCACTTT | CAAGGKDNSPLHF
TRBJ1-6 | TRBD1 | 16 | TRBV9 | TGTGCCAGCAGCGTAGATAGGGGGCAGAATAATTCACCCCTCCACTTT | CASSVDRGQNNSPLHF
TRBJ1-3 | - | 13 | TRBV2 | TGTGCCAGCAGTGAATACGGTCGAAACACCATATATTTT | CASSEYGRNTIYF
TRBJ2-5 | - | 15 | TRBV9 | TGTGCCAGCAGCACCCCAGCGGAGAAGCTGGAGACCCAGTACTTC | CASSTPAEKLETQYF
TRBJ1-4 | - | 18 | TRBV25-1 | TGTGCCAGCAGTGAACCCACCAGTGAGGAATCAACTAATGAAAAACTGTTTTTT | CASSEPTSEESTNEKLFF
TRBJ2-6 | TRBD1 | 17 | TRBV15 | TGTGCCACCAGCAGCCACAGGGGGCGAAATGGGGCCAACGTCCTGACTTTC | CATSSHRGRNGANVLTF
TRBJ1-5 | TRBD1 | 15 | TRBV5-6 | TGTGCCAGCAGCAGGAACGGACAGGGAAATCAGCCCCAGCATTTT | CASSRNGQGNQPQHF
TRBJ2-7 | TRBD2 | 16 | TRBV6-5 | TGTGCCAGCAGTTCTAGCGGGAGGCTTAGCTCCTACGAGCAGTACTTC | CASSSSGRLSSYEQYF
TRBJ2-7 | TRBD1 | 16 | TRBV6-5 | TGTGCCAGCAGTTCTACACAGGGGAAAGTTCTCCACGAGCAGTACTTC | CASSSTQGKVLHEQYF
TRBJ2-2 | - | 16 | TRBV5-4 | TGTGCCAGCAGCCCGGCAGGTCCTGCGAACACCGGGGAGCTGTTTTTT | CASSPAGPANTGELFF